This T cell receptor (beta chain) was found in a study of blood T cells in healthy people across ages. A second PCR of roughly 7 to 11 cycles used a sample-barcoded 5' primer and a J-beta primer mix. TCRdb ran MiXCR on the 5' RACE reads and lists one entry per CDR3 protein. The data show some 760,000 distinct CDR3 sequences, about 25% seen once. Germline lookup yields CDR1 DFQATT and CDR2 SNEGSKA (reference sequence). The CDR3 is made up of 14 amino acids. The J segment lost 5 bases and the V segment lost 3 bases, leaving 7 bases of the junction unmatched. These data also formed part of another study, on T cells of mothers and their children. That source reports: All donors were healthy and Caucasian; they were three mothers and their six children.

Input material: blood. This rearrangement joins TRBV20-1 to TRBJ2-1; TRBD2 agrees at 7 bases. The TCR sequence derives from a boy aged 5-17 years in good health. The CDR3 loop is CSASGLAANNEQFF. The CDR3 region has the DNA TGCAGTGCTAGTGGGCTAGCGGCGAACAATGAGCAGTTCTTC.